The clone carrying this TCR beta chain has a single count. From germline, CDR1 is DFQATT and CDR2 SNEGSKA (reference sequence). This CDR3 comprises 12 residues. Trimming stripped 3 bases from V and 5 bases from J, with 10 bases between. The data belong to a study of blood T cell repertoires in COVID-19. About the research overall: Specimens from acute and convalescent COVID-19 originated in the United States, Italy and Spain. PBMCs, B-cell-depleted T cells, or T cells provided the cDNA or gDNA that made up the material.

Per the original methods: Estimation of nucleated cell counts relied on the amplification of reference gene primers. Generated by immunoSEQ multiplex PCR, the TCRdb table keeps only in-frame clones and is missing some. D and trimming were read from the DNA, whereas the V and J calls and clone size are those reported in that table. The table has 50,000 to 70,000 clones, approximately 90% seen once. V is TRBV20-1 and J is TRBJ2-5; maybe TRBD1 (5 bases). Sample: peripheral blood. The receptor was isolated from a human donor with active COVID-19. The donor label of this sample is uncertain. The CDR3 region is CSASGRAETQYF. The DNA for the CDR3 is TGCAGTGCTAGTGGCAGGGCCGAGACCCAGTACTTC.